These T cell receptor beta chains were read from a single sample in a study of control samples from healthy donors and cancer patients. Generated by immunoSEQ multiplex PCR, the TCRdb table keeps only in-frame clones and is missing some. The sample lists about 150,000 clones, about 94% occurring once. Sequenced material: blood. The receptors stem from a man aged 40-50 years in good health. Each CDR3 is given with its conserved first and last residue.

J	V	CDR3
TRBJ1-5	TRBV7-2	CASSALSNQPQHF
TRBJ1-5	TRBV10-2	CASSESDSNQPQHF
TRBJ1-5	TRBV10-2	CASSWGPGESWNQPQHF
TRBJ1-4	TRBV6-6	CASSYEGAVYEKLFF
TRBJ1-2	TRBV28	CASSPTTGLGGYTF
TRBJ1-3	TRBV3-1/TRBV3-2	CASSSSAAGGNTIYF
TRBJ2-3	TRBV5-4	CASSLGPSRLAQSTDTQYF
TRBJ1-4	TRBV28	CASRSRGWSINEKLFF
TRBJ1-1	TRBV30	CAWTQGITEAFF
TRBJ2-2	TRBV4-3	CASSQELLERTGELFF
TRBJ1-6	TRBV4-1	CASSQERAWDNSPLHF
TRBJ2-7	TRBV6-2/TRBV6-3	CASSRTGIEQYF
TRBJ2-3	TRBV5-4	CASSSPSTDTQYF
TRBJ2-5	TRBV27	CASSSGTGRQETQYF
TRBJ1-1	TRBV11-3	CASSLVRGTEAFF
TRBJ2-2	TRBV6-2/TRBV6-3	CASSYRRSGELFF
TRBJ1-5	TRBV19	CASSDDRDQPQHF
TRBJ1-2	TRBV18	CASSIGREGGYTF
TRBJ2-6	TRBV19	CASSRGSSGANVLTF
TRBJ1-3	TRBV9	CASSVSAHSGNTIYF